This T cell receptor beta chain stems from a study of siplizumab effects on memory and regulatory T cells. Sequencing used immunoSEQ multiplex PCR; TCRdb keeps in-frame clones, though not all of them. Of some 110,000 clones detected, approximately 93% appear once; the ten largest clones hold 0.55% to 0.7%. This receptor was obtained from a human donor in good health. The source material was Tregs sorted from blood.

The CDR3 DNA is TGTGCCAGCAGTCCGAGCGGGAGGGTGAACACCGGGGAGCTGTTTTTT. Its translation is CASSPSGRVNTGELFF. The rearrangement links TRBV2 to TRBJ2-2; 10 bases agree with TRBD2. CDR1 and CDR2 from the germline V gene are SNHLY and FYNNEI. V gave up 5 bases and J gave up 1 base; unmatched junction bases: 4. The CDR3 runs 16 residues.